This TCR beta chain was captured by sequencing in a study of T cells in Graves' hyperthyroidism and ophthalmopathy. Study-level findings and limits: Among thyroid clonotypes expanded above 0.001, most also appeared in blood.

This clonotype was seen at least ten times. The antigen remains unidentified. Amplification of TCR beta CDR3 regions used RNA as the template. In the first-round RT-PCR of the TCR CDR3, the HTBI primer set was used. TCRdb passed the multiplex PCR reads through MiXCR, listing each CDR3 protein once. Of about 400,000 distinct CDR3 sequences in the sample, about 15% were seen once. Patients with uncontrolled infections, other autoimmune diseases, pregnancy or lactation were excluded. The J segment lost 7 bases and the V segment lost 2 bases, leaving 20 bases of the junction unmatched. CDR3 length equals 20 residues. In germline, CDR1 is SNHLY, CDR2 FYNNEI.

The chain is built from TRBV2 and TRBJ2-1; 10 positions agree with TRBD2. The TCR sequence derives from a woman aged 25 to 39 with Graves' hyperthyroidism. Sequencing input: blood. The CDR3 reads CASSERFFLLRAGGMNEQFF. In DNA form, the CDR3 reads TGTGCCAGCAGTGAACGGTTTTTTTTATTGAGAGCGGGAGGGATGAATGAGCAGTTCTTC. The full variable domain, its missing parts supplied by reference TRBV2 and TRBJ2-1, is EPEVTQTPSHQVTQMGQEVILRCVPISNHLYFYWYRQILGQKVEFLVSFYNNEISEKSEIFDDQFSVERPDGSNFTLKIRSTKLEDSAMYFCASSERFFLLRAGGMNEQFFGPGTRLTVL.